This T cell receptor (beta chain) was profiled in a study of T-cell memory formation after mild COVID-19 (dated by TCRdb to the early 2020s). General notes on the study: TCR sequence clusters from the two donors were found to be largely donor specific. Two young, previously healthy adult volunteers, one female and one male, were included in the cohort. In a couple of donors, T-cell clones that expanded and contracted after mild COVID-19 were tracked by sequencing TCRalpha and TCRbeta repertoires over time. The investigation overall reported the following: SARS-CoV-2 specificity was not confirmed for the second-wave clones peaking on day 37. Some responding clones were found in pre-infection memory, which suggests that pre-existing cross-reactive memory T cells took part in the SARS-CoV-2 response. Contracting CD4+ clones were found mainly in CM and EM memory subsets, while CD8+ clones were enriched in EMRA. Only a couple of mild cases were covered by the study, and larger cohorts that include severe cases with pre-infection samples were considered necessary. Clones contracting from day 15 to 85 had balanced CD4/CD8 phenotypes, while a second wave expanding from day 15 to 37 was biased towards CD4+.

Points on this clonotype: Its antigen is not yet known. Base qualities are missing; no much larger clone stands one base away.

PBMCs were isolated by Ficoll-Paque density gradient centrifugation. From the germline V gene, CDR1 is SGHNT and CDR2 is YENEEA. The CDR3 covers 13 residues, taking in both the cysteine and the phenylalanine. The CDR3 DNA has 39 bases and is translated from base 1. V and J lose 5 bases and 7 bases, and a span of 14 bases separates them. For sequencing, an Illumina NovaSeq 6000 was employed. TCRalpha and TCRbeta cDNA libraries were built by 5'RACE with constant-segment primers, adding sample barcodes and unique molecular identifiers. Trizol reagent was used to extract RNA from every sample. Amplification of the libraries took two PCR steps, and the second step added a second sample barcode plus Illumina TruSeq adapters. Sequencing of libraries was performed on an Illumina NovaSeq with 2 x 150 bp paired-end reads. In the original analysis: Demultiplexing of reads and collapsing into UMI-guided consensus sequences were performed with migec v1.2.7. With mixcr v2.1.11, UMI consensuses were aligned to TRA and TRB V and J templates and assembled into clonotypes. A clonotype was counted as expanded or contracted only when both edgeR and NoisET called the clonotype significant, with the noise models trained on biological replicates. edgeR calls used a false discovery rate-adjusted p below 0.01 and a log2 fold-change threshold of 1. As an exploratory analysis of dynamics, PCA with hierarchical clustering was applied to max-normalized trajectories of the 1000 most abundant clonotypes. Each responding clone was given a CD4 or CD8 phenotype based on the CD4+ and CD8+ repertoires, which had been sequenced separately. In TCRdb, the public reads were trimmed at Q25 with fastp and aligned with MiXCR, with productive beta chains retained. Every CDR3 protein is listed once, alongside the most common genes and DNA of its rows. Clone size and V and J calls follow TCRdb, not the original study. Here the sample has approximately 190,000 distinct CDR3 sequences; 15% to 20% occur a single time. The ten largest account for 2.4% of the sample.

This clonotype was obtained from an adult woman who had mild COVID-19 (a few samples of this study predate the infection). The sample titles of this study are shuffled in the database, so cell type and time point are left out; the donor was told from shared clones. The sequence joins TRBV11-3 to TRBJ1-1, with a weak D call of TRBD1 (6 bases match). The specimen sequenced was PBMCs or a T cell subset sorted from them (not recorded which). The CDR3 sequence is CASSPRGKDEAFF. The DNA sequence is given as TGTGCCAGCAGCCCCAGGGGCAAAGATGAAGCTTTCTTT.